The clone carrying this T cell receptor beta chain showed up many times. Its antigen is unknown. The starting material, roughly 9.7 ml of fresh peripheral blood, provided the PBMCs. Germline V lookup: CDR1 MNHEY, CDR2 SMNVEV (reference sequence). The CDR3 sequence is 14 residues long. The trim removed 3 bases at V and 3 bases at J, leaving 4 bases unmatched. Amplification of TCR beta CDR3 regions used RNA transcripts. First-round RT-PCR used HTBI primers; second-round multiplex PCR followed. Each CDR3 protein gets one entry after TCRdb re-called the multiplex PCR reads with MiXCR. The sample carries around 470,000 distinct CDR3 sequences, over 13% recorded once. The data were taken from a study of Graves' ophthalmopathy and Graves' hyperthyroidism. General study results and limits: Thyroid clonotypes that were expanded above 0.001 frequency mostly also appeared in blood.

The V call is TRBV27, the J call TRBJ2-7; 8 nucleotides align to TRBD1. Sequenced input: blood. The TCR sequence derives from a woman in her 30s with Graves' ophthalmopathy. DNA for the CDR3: TGTGCCAGCAGTTTCGGGACAGGTAACTACGAGCAGTACTTC. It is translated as CASSFGTGNYEQYF.